The rows below give T cell receptor beta chains drawn from one sample of a study of cytomegalovirus exposure and HLA in healthy donors. Clones were sequenced by immunoSEQ multiplex PCR, and TCRdb holds only the in-frame ones, with some missing. Among approximately 160,000 clones, around 66% were seen once, and the ten largest hold 2.5% to 3.5%. Sequencing input: PBMCs. The receptors shown here come from a woman between 25 and 40 years old in good health and CMV-seropositive. The CDR3 runs from the conserved cysteine through the conserved F or W. A D gene is named only where the DNA matches it firmly. Size tells how often a clone was seen (once, few, many) or the class of an expanded clone, and some rows leave it out.

TRBV10-2	NA	NA	TRBJ1-2	CASSDGPTGNYGYTF	TGCGCCAGCAGTGACGGGCCCACAGGGAACTATGGCTACACCTTC
TRBV2	TRBD1	NA	TRBJ1-3	CASSRDRVSGNTIYF	TGTGCCAGCAGTCGGGACAGGGTCTCTGGAAACACCATATATTTT
TRBV6-4	NA	NA	TRBJ2-6	CASSDRGGANVLTF	TGTGCCAGCAGTGACAGGGGTGGGGCCAACGTCCTGACTTTC
TRBV10-2	TRBD2	NA	TRBJ2-1	CASSVAGGPRNEQFF	TGCGCCAGCAGTGTTGCGGGAGGGCCCAGAAATGAGCAGTTCTTC
TRBV11-1	NA	NA	TRBJ1-3	CASSLETPNSGNTIYF	TGTGCCAGCAGCTTAGAGACACCGAACTCTGGAAACACCATATATTTT
TRBV11-2	TRBD1	NA	TRBJ1-1	CASSLWTGDTEAFF	TGTGCCAGCAGCCTATGGACAGGGGACACTGAAGCTTTCTTT
TRBV7-2	NA	NA	TRBJ1-1	CASSETVRTEAFF	TGTGCCAGCAGCGAGACAGTTAGGACTGAAGCTTTCTTT
TRBV27	NA	few	TRBJ2-7	CASSDAGPYEQYF	TGTGCCAGCAGTGATGCTGGCCCCTACGAGCAGTACTTC
TRBV5-6	TRBD1	few	TRBJ1-5	CASSSGQGGQPQHF	TGTGCCAGCAGCTCGGGACAGGGCGGTCAGCCCCAGCATTTT
TRBV2	TRBD2	NA	TRBJ2-1	CASSSGLGGEQFF	TGTGCCAGCTCTAGCGGGTTAGGTGGTGAGCAGTTCTTC
TRBV7-9	TRBD2	NA	TRBJ2-1	CASSLSSLAGEGEQFF	TGTGCCAGCAGCTTATCCTCCCTAGCGGGAGAGGGTGAGCAGTTCTTC
TRBV2	NA	NA	TRBJ2-5	CASSDARFKETQYF	TGTGCCAGCAGTGATGCTAGGTTTAAAGAGACCCAGTACTTC
TRBV29-1	TRBD1	NA	TRBJ2-5	CSVEEPGQGQTETQYF	TGCAGCGTTGAAGAACCTGGACAGGGGCAGACAGAGACCCAGTACTTC
TRBV5-1	NA	NA	TRBJ2-6	CASSYDRPNSGANVLTF	TGCGCCAGCAGCTACGACAGGCCGAACTCTGGGGCCAACGTCCTGACTTTC